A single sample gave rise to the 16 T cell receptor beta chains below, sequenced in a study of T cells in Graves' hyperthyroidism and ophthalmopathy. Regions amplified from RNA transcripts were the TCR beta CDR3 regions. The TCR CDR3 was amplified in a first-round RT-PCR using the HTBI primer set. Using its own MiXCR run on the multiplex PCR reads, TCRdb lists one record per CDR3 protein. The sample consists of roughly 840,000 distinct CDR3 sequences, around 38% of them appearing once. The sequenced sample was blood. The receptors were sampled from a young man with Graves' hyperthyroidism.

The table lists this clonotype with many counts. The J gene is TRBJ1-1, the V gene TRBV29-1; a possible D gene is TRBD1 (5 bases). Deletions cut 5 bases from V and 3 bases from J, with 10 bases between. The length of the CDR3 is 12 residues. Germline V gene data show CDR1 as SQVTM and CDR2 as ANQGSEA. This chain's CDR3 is CSVQAGYTEAFF. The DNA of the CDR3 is TGCAGCGTTCAGGCAGGGTACACTGAAGCTTTCTTT. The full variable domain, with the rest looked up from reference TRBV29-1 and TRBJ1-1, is SAVISQKPSRDICQRGTSLTIQCQVDSQVTMMFWYRQQPGQSLTLIATANQGSEATYESGFVIDKFPISRPNLTFSTLTVSNMSPEDSSIYLCSVQAGYTEAFFGQGTRLTVV.

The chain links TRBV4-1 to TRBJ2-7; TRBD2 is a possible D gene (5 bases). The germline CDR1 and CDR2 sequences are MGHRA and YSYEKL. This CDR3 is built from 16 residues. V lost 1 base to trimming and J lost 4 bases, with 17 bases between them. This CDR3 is CASSQVLGGEGYEQYF. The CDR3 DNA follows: TGCGCCAGCAGCCAAGTTCTTGGCGGCGAGGGTTACGAGCAGTACTTC.

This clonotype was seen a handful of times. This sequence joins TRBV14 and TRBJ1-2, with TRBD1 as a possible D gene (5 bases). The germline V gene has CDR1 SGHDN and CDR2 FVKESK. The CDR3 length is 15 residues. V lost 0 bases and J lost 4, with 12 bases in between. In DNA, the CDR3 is TGTGCCAGCAGCCAAGATCCGGGACCGCCCTATGGCTACACCTTC. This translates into CASSQDPGPPYGYTF.

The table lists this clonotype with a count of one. For the CDR3, the DNA is TGTGCCAGCAGAGATTTGGGCAGGGGGGGCAAGGAAAAACTGTTTTTT. It encodes CASRDLGRGGKEKLFF. V gene TRBV25-1 combines with J gene TRBJ1-4, with 7 bases that match TRBD1. CDR1 and CDR2 (germline): MGHDK, SYGVNS. V lost 6 bases to trimming and J lost 8 bases; unmatched junction nucleotides: 15. The CDR3 has 16 amino acids.

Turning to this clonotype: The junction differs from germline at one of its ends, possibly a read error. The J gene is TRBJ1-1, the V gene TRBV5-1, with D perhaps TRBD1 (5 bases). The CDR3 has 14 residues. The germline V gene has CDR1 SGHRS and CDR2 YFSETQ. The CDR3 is CAGSLAGGNTEAFF. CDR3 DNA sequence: TGCGCCGGCAGCTTGGCCGGGGGGAACACTGAAGCTTTCTTT.

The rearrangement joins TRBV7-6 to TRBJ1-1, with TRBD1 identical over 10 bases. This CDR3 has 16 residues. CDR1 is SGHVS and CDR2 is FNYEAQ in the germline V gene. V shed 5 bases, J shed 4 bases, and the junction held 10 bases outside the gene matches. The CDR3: CASSPSGTGVSTEAFF. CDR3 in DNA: TGTGCCAGCAGCCCCTCCGGGACAGGGGTCAGCACTGAAGCTTTCTTT.

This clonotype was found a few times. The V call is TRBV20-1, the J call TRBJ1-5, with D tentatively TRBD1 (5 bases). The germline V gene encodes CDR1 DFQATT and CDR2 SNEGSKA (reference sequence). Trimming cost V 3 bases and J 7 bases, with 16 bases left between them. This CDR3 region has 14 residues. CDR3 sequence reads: CSASEQDPSQPQHF. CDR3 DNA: TGCAGTGCTAGTGAACAGGACCCTAGCCAGCCCCAGCATTTT.

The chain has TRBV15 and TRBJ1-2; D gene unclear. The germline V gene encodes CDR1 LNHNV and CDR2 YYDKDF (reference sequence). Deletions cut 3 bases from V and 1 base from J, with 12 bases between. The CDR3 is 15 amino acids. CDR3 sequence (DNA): TGTGCCACCAGCAGTTCGGTCATGGGTAACTATGGCTACACCTTC. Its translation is CATSSSVMGNYGYTF. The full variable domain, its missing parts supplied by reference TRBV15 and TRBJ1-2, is DAMVIQNPRYQVTQFGKPVTLSCSQTLNHNVMYWYQQKSSQAPKLLFHYYDKDFNNEADTPDNFQSRRPNTSFCFLDIRSPGLGDTAMYLCATSSSVMGNYGYTFGSGTRLTVV.

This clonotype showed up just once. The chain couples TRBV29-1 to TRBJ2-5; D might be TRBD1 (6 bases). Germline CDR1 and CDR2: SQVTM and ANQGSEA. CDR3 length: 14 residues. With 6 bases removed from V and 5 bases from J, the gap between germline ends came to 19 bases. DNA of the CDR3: TGCAGCGTCGGACAGAGGCCCGTCGGGGAGACCCAGTACTTC. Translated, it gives CSVGQRPVGETQYF. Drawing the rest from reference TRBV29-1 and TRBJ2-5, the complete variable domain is SAVISQKPSRDICQRGTSLTIQCQVDSQVTMMFWYRQQPGQSLTLIATANQGSEATYESGFVIDKFPISRPNLTFSTLTVSNMSPEDSSIYLCSVGQRPVGETQYFGPGTRLLVL.

Here the CDR3 reads CASSSPLEVDGYTF. For the CDR3, the DNA is TGTGCCAGCAGCTCCCCCCTGGAGGTGGATGGCTACACCTTC. V is TRBV7-9 and J is TRBJ1-2; D gene ambiguous. CDR1 and CDR2 (germline): SEHNR, FQNEAQ (reference sequence). The V gene lost 4 bases and the J gene lost 6 bases, with 15 bases spanning the gap. There are 14 residues in the CDR3.

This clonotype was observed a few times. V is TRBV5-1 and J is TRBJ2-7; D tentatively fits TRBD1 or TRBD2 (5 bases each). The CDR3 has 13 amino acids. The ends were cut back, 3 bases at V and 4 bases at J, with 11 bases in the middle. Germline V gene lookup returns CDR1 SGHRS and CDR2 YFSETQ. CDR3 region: CASSSGWGYEQYF. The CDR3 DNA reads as TGCGCCAGCAGCTCAGGATGGGGGTACGAGCAGTACTTC.

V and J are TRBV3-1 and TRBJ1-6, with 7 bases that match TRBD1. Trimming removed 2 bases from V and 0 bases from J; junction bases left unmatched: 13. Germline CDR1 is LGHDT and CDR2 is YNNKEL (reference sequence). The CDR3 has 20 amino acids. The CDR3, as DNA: TGTGCCAGCAGCCAAACAGCTCTTGGGGCAGGGGGCTCCTATAATTCACCCCTCCACTTT. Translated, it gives CASSQTALGAGGSYNSPLHF.

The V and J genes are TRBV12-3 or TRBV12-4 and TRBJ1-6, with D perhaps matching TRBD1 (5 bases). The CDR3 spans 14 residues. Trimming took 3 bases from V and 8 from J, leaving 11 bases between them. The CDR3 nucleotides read TGTGCCAGCAGTTTCGCGGGGGGGGATTCACCCCTCCACTTT. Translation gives CASSFAGGDSPLHF.

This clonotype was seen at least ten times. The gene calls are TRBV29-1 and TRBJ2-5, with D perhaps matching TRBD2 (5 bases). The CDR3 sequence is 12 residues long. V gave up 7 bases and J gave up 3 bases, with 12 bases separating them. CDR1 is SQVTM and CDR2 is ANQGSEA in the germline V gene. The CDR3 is CSGRPAEETQYF. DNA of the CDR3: TGCAGCGGGAGGCCAGCGGAAGAGACCCAGTACTTC.

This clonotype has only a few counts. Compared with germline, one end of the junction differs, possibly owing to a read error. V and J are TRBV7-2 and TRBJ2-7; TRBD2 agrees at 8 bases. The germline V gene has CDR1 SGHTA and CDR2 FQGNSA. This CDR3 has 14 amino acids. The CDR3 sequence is CASSLARGGRPMHF. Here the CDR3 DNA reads TGTGCCAGCAGCTTAGCTCGGGGGGGCCGCCCGATGCACTTC.

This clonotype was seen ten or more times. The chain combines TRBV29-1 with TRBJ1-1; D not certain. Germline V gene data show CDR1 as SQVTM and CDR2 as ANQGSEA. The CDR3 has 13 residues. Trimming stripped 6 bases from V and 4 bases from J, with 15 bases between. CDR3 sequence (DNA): TGCAGCGTCGAGGGCATCGCGGGCACTGAAGCTTTCTTT. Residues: CSVEGIAGTEAFF.